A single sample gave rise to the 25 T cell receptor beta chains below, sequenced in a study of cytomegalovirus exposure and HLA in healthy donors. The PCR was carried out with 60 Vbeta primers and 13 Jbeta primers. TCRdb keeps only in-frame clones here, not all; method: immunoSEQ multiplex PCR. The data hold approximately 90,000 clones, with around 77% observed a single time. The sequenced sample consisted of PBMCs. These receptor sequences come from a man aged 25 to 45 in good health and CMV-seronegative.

The CDR3 DNA reads TGTGCCAGCAGCTTAACAGTCCAAGAGACCCAGTACTTC. Amino acid sequence: CASSLTVQETQYF. The chain recombines TRBV11-2 with TRBJ2-5; unclear D gene. V was pared by 2 bases and J by 1 base, with 5 bases between. Germline V CDR1 and CDR2: SGHAT, FQNNGV. This CDR3 spans 13 amino acids. Combining the CDR3 with reference TRBV11-2 and TRBJ2-5 gives the whole variable domain EAGVAQSPRYKIIEKRQSVAFWCNPISGHATLYWYQQILGQGPKLLIQFQNNGVVDDSQLPKDRFSAERLKGVDSTLKIQPAKLEDSAVYLCASSLTVQETQYFGPGTRLLVL.

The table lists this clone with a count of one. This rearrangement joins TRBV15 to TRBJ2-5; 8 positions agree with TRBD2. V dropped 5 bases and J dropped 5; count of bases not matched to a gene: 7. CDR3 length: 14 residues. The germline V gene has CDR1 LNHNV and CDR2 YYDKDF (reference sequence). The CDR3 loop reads CATSVGTSSETQYF. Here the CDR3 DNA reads TGTGCCACCAGCGTAGGGACTAGTTCGGAGACCCAGTACTTC.

The CDR3 is CASSPNGVAETQYF. The DNA for the CDR3 is TGTGCCAGCAGCCCTAACGGGGTGGCGGAGACCCAGTACTTC. The chain employs TRBV11-2 and TRBJ2-5; possible D gene TRBD2, 5 bases. Trimming stripped 5 bases from V and 5 bases from J, with 15 bases between. There are 14 residues in the CDR3. Germline CDR1 and CDR2: SGHAT and FQNNGV.

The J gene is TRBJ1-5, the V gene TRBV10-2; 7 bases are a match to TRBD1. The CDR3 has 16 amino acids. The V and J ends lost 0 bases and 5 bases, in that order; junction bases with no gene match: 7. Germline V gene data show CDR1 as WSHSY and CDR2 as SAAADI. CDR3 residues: CASSESATGRHQPQHF. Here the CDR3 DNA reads TGCGCCAGCAGTGAGTCCGCGACAGGGAGGCATCAGCCCCAGCATTTT.

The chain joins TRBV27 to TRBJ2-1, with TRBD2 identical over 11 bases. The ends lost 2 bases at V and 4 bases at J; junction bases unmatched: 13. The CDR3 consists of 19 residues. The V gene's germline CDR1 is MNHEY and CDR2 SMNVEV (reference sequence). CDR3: CASSLGPGVAGGPYNEQFF. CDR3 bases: TGTGCCAGCAGTTTAGGCCCCGGGGTAGCGGGAGGGCCGTACAATGAGCAGTTCTTC.

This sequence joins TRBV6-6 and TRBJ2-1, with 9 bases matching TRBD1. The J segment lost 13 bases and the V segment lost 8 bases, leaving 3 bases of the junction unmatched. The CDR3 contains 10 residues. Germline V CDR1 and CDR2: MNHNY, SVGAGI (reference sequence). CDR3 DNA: TGTGCCAGCTGGGGACAGGGTCAGTTCTTC. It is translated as CASWGQGQFF.

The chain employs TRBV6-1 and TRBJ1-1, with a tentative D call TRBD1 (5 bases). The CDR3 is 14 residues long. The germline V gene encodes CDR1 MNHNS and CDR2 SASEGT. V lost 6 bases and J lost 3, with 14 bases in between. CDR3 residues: CASSGGAWDTEAFF. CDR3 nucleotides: TGTGCCAGCAGCGGCGGGGCTTGGGACACTGAAGCTTTCTTT.

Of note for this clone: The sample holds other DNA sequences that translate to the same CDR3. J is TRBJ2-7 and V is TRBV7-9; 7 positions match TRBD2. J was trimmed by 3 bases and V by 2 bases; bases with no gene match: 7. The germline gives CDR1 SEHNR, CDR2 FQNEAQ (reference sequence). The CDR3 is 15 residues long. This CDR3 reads CASSLFSSGSYEQYF. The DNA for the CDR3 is TGTGCCAGCAGCTTATTCTCTAGCGGAAGCTACGAGCAGTACTTC.

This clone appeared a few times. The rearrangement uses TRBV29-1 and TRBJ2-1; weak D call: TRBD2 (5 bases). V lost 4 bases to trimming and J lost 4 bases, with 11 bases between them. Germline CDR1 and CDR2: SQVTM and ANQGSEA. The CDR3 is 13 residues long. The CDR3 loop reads CSVVGGSYNEQFF. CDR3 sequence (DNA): TGCAGCGTTGTGGGTGGGAGTTACAATGAGCAGTTCTTC.

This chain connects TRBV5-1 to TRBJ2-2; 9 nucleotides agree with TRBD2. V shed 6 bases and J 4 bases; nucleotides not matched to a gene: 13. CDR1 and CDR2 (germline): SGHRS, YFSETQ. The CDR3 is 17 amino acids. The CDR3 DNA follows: TGCGCCAGCACGAGGACAGGAGCGCGGGGGGGCACCGGGGAGCTGTTTTTT. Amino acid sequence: CASTRTGARGGTGELFF.

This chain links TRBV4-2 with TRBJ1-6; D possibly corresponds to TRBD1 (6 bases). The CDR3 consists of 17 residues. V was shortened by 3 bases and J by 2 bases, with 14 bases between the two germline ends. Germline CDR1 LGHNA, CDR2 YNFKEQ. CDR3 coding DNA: TGTGCCAGCAGCCAGGACAGAGCCTATACCTATAATTCACCCCTCCACTTT. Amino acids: CASSQDRAYTYNSPLHF.

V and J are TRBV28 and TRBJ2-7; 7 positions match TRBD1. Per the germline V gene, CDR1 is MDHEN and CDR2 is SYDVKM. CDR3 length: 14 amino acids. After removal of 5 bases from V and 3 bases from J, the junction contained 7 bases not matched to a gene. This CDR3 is CASSGSPGGYEQYF. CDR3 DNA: TGTGCCAGCAGTGGTAGCCCAGGGGGCTACGAGCAGTACTTC.

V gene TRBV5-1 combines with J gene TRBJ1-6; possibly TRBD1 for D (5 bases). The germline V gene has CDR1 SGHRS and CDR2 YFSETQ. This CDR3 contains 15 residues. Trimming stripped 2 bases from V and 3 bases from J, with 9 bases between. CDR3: CASSLGANYNSPLHF. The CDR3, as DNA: TGCGCCAGCAGCTTAGGGGCTAACTATAATTCACCCCTCCACTTT.

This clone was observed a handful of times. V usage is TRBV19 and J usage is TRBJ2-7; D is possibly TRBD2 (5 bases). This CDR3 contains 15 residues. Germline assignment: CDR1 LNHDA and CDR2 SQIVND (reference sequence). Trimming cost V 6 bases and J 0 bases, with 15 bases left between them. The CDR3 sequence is CASRITGLSSYEQYF. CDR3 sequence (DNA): TGTGCCAGTAGGATAACGGGGTTAAGCTCCTACGAGCAGTACTTC.

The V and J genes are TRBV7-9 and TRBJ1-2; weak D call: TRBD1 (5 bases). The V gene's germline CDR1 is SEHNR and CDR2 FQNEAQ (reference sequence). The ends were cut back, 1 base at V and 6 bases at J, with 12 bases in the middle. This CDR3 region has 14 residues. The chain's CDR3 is CASSLGSGVHGYTF. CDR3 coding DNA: TGTGCCAGCAGCTTAGGATCGGGGGTCCATGGCTACACCTTC.

This CDR3 reads CASSPGLAVAGELFF. As DNA, the CDR3 is TGTGCCAGCAGCCCGGGACTAGCCGTCGCCGGGGAGCTGTTTTTT. The chain has TRBV11-3 and TRBJ2-2; 9 bases are a match to TRBD2. The V segment lost 5 bases and the J segment 6 bases; nucleotides outside the gene matches: 7. Per germline, CDR1 SGHNT and CDR2 YENEEA. There are 15 residues in the CDR3.

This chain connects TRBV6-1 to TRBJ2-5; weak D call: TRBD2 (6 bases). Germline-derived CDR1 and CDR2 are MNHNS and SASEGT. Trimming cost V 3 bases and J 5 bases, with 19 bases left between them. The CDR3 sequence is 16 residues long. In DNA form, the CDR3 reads TGTGCCAGCAGTGAGCCCGCCGTGGGGGGTTTGGAGACCCAGTACTTC. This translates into CASSEPAVGGLETQYF.

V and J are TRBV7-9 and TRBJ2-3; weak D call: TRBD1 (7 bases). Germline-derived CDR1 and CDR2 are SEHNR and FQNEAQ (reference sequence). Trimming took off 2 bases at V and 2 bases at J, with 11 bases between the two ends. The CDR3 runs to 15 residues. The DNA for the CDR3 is TGTGCCAGCAGCTTACAGGGGGGAACCACAGATACGCAGTATTTT. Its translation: CASSLQGGTTDTQYF.

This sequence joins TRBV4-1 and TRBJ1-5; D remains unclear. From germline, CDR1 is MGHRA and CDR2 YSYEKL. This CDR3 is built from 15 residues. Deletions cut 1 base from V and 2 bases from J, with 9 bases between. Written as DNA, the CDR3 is TGCGCCAGCAGCCAAGGGAATACAGGCAATCAGCCCCAGCATTTT. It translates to CASSQGNTGNQPQHF.

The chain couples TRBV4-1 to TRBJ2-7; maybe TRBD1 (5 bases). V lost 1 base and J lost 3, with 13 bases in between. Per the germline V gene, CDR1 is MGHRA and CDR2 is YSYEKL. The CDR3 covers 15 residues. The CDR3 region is CASSQGQGSLYEQYF. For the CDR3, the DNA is TGCGCCAGCAGCCAAGGGCAGGGCTCCCTCTACGAGCAGTACTTC.

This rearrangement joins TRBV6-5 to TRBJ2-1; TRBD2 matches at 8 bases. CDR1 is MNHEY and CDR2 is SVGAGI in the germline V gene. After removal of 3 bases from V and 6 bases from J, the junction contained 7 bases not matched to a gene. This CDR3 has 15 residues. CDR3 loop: CASSYPREGRNEQFF. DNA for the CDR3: TGTGCCAGCAGTTATCCTCGGGAGGGCCGCAATGAGCAGTTCTTC.

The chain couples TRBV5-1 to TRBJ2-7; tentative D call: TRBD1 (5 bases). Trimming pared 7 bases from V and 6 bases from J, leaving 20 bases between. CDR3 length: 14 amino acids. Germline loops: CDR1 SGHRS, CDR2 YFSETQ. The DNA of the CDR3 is TGCGCCAGCCGTATCGGCACAGGATTAGGCGAGCAGTACTTC. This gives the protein CASRIGTGLGEQYF.

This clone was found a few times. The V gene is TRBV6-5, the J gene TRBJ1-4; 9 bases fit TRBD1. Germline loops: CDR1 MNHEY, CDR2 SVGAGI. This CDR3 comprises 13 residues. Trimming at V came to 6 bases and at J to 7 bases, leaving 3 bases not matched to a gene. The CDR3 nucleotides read TGTGCCAGCAGAAGACAGGGGGGTGAAAAACTGTTTTTT. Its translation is CASRRQGGEKLFF.

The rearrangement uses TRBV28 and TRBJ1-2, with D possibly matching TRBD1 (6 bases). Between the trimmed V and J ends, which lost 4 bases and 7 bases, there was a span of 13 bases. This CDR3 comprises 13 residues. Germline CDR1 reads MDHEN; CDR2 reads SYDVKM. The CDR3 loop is CASSSPVGGGYTF. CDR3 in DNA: TGTGCCAGCAGTTCCCCGGTAGGGGGTGGCTACACCTTC.

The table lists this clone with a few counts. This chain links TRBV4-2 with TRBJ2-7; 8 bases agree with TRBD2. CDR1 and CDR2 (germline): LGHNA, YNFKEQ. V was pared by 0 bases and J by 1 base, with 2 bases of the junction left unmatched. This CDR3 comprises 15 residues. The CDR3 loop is CASSQDSGESYEQYF. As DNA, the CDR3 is TGTGCCAGCAGCCAAGATAGCGGGGAGTCCTACGAGCAGTACTTC.